This T cell receptor (beta chain) was documented in a study of shared clonotypes between healthy human individuals. V was cut by 4 bases and J by 6 bases, with 10 bases left in between. This CDR3 comprises 13 residues. Germline V CDR1 and CDR2: SGHAT, FQNNGV. Generated by immunoSEQ multiplex PCR, the TCRdb table keeps only in-frame clones and is missing some. The data show approximately 2,000,000 clones, with around 93% seen just once and approximately 0.41% held by the top ten. The sample taken for sequencing was naive CD4+ T cells from PBMCs. The subset here: CD45RA+ positively selected. The chain is built from TRBV11-2 and TRBJ2-1, with D maybe TRBD2 (5 bases). This TCR derives from a man between 18 and 35 years old in good health. Some clones in this sample may be carry-over from other donors' samples. CDR3 protein: CASSSLGVNEQFF. The DNA for the CDR3 is TGTGCCAGCAGCTCACTCGGGGTCAATGAGCAGTTCTTC.